This T cell receptor (beta chain) emerged from a study of blood T cell repertoires in COVID-19. The method was immunoSEQ multiplex PCR; TCRdb's version includes in-frame clones alone and lacks a portion of them. Of some 100,000 clones listed, just over 90% were seen once; the top ten hold over 0.95%. The CDR3 spans 16 residues. CDR1 MNHEY and CDR2 SMNVEV come from the germline V gene (reference sequence). The ends were cut back, 4 bases at V and 0 bases at J, with 12 bases in the middle. The chain has TRBV27 and TRBJ1-4; TRBD1 might be the D (5 bases). Sequences were obtained from peripheral blood. The receptor's source is a man aged 55 to 69 with acute or convalescent COVID-19. The CDR3 loop is CASSSLQGATNEKLFF. CDR3 DNA: TGTGCCAGCAGTTCCCTTCAGGGTGCAACTAATGAAAAACTGTTTTTT. Full variable domain (rest looked up from reference TRBV27 and TRBJ1-4): EAQVTQNPRYLITVTGKKLTVTCSQNMNHEYMSWYRQDPGLGLRQIYYSMNVEVTDKGDVPEGYKVSRKEKRNFPLILESPSPNQTSLYFCASSSLQGATNEKLFFGSGTQLSVL.